This T cell receptor (beta chain) was recovered during a study of Ad26.COV2.S vaccination and SARS-CoV-2 variants. Background on the study: Into the muscle, Ad26.COV2.S was dosed once or twice, 56 days apart.

CDR3 size: 16 residues. In germline, CDR1 is SGHKS, CDR2 YYEKEE (reference sequence). The V and J ends lost 0 bases and 4 bases, in that order; junction bases with no gene match: 5. Treatment defined: some 20 received Ad26.COV2.S at low or high dose, single or two shots; a few received placebo; per-sample allocation not given. Sample collection was performed on day 63 after the first vaccine or placebo injection. The individual, an adult aged 18-55 years, was a donor in Boston. In the vaccine, an Ad26 vector expressed the SARS-CoV-2 spike of the Wuhan strain. Some clones are missing from TCRdb's copy, which holds only in-frame ones; the method was immunoSEQ multiplex PCR. This sample carries about 680,000 clones, around 89% of them seen once, and the ten largest clones take approximately 1.5%.

The sample consisted of peripheral blood, taken in a trial of Ad26.COV2.S vaccine versus placebo. This chain links TRBV5-5 with TRBJ2-2, with 8 bases fitting TRBD1. This sequence originates from a person aged 18 to 59 who received the Ad26.COV2.S COVID-19 vaccine or a placebo. CDR3 DNA: TGTGCCAGCAGCTTGGTCGCCAGGGGGCTCACCGGGGAGCTGTTTTTT. Amino acids: CASSLVARGLTGELFF.